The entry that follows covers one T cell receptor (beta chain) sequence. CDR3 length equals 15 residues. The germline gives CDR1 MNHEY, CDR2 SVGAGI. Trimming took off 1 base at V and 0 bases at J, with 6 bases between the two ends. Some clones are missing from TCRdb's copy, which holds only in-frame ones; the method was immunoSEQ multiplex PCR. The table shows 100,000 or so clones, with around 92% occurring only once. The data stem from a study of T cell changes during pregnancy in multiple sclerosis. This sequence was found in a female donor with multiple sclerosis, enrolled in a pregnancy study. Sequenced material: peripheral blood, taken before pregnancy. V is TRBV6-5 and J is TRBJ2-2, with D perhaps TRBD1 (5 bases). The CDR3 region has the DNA TGTGCCAGCAGTTACTGGGGCGCGAACACCGGGGAGCTGTTTTTT. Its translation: CASSYWGANTGELFF.